This T cell receptor beta chain was recovered during a study of blood T cell repertoires in COVID-19. Assay: immunoSEQ multiplex PCR; the TCRdb copy retains only in-frame clones and omits some. The profile shows around 50,000 clones, over 80% of them singletons. Trimming took 2 bases from V and 4 from J; bases not matched to a gene: 10. CDR1 and CDR2 from the germline V gene are SGHRS and YFSETQ. This CDR3 contains 16 residues. This chain links TRBV5-1 with TRBJ2-5; 8 bases agree with TRBD2. This receptor was taken from a man aged 70 or older with acute or convalescent COVID-19. The specimen sequenced was peripheral blood. The CDR3, as DNA: TGCGCCAGCAGCTTCAACCCGGGACTAGTTAGAGAGACCCAGTACTTC. Its protein is CASSFNPGLVRETQYF.